This TCR beta chain emerged from a study of shared clonotypes between healthy human individuals. Of note for this clone: Its matching antigen is unknown.

The CDR3 loop spans 12 amino acids. V lost 7 bases, J lost 8 bases, and 12 bases lay in between. Germline CDR1 reads MNHNY; CDR2 reads SVGAGI (reference sequence). Study-level findings and limits: Sharing across four donors was highest in naive CD4 (about 5%) and lowest in memory CD8 (approximately 0.4%).

The data were produced by immunoSEQ multiplex PCR, yet TCRdb's version contains in-frame clones alone and is incomplete. The table records about 1.1 million clones, approximately 80% of them present only once. Sample: memory CD4+ T cells from PBMCs. Documented subset: CD45RA-negative fraction. The TCR comes from a man younger than 35 in good health. Some clones in this sample may be carry-over from other donors' samples. This sequence joins TRBV6-6 and TRBJ2-1; D is tentatively TRBD1 or TRBD2 (5 bases each). CDR3 coding DNA: TGTGCCAGCAACACCAGGGAGCATGAGCAGTTCTTC. Translated, it gives CASNTREHEQFF.